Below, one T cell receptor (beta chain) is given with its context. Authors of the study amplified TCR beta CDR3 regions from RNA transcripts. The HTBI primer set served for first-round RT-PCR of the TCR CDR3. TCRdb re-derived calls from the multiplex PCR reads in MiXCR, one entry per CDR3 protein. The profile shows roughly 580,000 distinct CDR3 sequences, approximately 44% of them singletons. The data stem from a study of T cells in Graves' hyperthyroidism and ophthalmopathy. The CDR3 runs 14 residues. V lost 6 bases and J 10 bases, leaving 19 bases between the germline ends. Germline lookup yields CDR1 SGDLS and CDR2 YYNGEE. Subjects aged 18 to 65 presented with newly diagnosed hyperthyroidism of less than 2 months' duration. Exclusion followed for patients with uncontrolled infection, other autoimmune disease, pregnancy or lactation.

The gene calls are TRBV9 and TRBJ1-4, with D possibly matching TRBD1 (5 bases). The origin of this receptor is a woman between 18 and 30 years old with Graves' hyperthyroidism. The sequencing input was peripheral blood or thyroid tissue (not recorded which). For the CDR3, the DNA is TGTGCCAGCACCCCGCCGGACAACTCTGGAAAACTGTTTTTT. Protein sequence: CASTPPDNSGKLFF.